These 29 T cell receptor beta chains came from one sample sequenced in a study of cytomegalovirus exposure and HLA in healthy donors. The PCR contained 60 Vbeta and 13 Jbeta primers. Measured with immunoSEQ multiplex PCR; TCRdb has only the in-frame clones, and not every one. The sample lists some 130,000 clones; around 83% were seen once. The sample comprised PBMCs. The source of these receptors is a girl aged 2-10 years in good health and CMV-seronegative.

The J gene is TRBJ1-2, the V gene TRBV2, with 7 bases identical to TRBD1. The CDR3 sequence is 11 residues long. Germline V CDR1 and CDR2: SNHLY, FYNNEI. V shed 10 bases, J shed 6 bases, and the junction held 5 bases outside the gene matches. In DNA form, the CDR3 reads TGTGCCACCCCTACAGGGGATGGCTACACCTTC. Translated, it gives CATPTGDGYTF.

The rearrangement uses TRBV10-3 and TRBJ1-2, with 9 bases aligning to TRBD1. Germline lookup yields CDR1 ENHRY and CDR2 SYGVKD. With 1 base clipped from V and 7 bases from J, the junction kept 16 bases outside the gene matches. The CDR3 loop spans 18 amino acids. The CDR3 DNA reads as TGTGCCATCAGTGAGTACTCTTCGGGAACAGGGGGCTCCAGTGGCTACACCTTC. Protein product: CAISEYSSGTGGSSGYTF.

The CDR3 DNA reads TGTGCCTGGAGTGGACAGGGGAACACTGAAGCTTTCTTT. This encodes CAWSGQGNTEAFF. The J gene is TRBJ1-1, the V gene TRBV30; 7 bases fit TRBD1. The CDR3 extends over 13 amino acids. Germline lookup yields CDR1 GTSNPN and CDR2 SVGIG (reference sequence). The V and J ends lost 1 base and 1 base, in that order; junction bases with no gene match: 0.

The V call is TRBV9, the J call TRBJ2-7; maybe TRBD1 (6 bases). Per the germline V gene, CDR1 is SGDLS and CDR2 is YYNGEE. Trimming stripped 0 bases from V and 0 bases from J, with 16 bases between. This CDR3 region has 17 residues. The CDR3 bases are TGTGCCAGCAGCGTAGGGGGGCTAGGGATTAGCTCCTACGAGCAGTACTTC. Amino acids: CASSVGGLGISSYEQYF. Combining the CDR3 with reference TRBV9 and TRBJ2-7 gives the whole variable domain DSGVTQTPKHLITATGQRVTLRCSPRSGDLSVYWYQQSLDQGLQFLIQYYNGEERAKGNILERFSAQQFPDLHSELNLSSLELGDSALYFCASSVGGLGISSYEQYFGPGTRLTVT.

The gene calls are TRBV15 and TRBJ2-3, with TRBD2 as a possible D gene (5 bases). Trimming took off 3 bases at V and 1 base at J, with 20 bases between the two ends. CDR3 size: 18 residues. Germline V lookup: CDR1 LNHNV, CDR2 YYDKDF (reference sequence). CDR3 sequence reads: CATSSILPGPAGTDTQYF. The CDR3 DNA reads as TGTGCCACCAGCAGTATTCTACCAGGTCCAGCGGGCACAGATACGCAGTATTTT.

The J gene is TRBJ2-7, the V gene TRBV14, with 12 bases identical to TRBD2. Germline CDR1 SGHDN, CDR2 FVKESK. Losses at the gene ends were 2 bases for V and 6 bases for J; bases not matched to a gene: 11. The CDR3 spans 17 residues. The DNA for the CDR3 is TGTGCCAGCAGCCAACAACACTCACTAGCGGGAGGTTCCGAGCAGTACTTC. Translated, it gives CASSQQHSLAGGSEQYF.

The table lists this clone with a count of one. One end of the junction does not line up with germline, which may come from a read error. This rearrangement joins TRBV19 to TRBJ1-4, with D unresolved. Germline V gene data show CDR1 as LNHDA and CDR2 as SQIVND (reference sequence). CDR3 size: 14 residues. This CDR3 is CASTLAVTIEKLFF. DNA for the CDR3: TGTGCCAGTACTTTGGCAGTCACTATTGAAAAACTGTTTTTT.

This chain's CDR3 is CATSRDPGNHEKLFF. The CDR3 DNA reads as TGTGCCACCAGCAGAGATCCAGGGAACCATGAAAAACTGTTTTTT. This chain connects TRBV15 to TRBJ1-4, with D possibly matching TRBD1 (5 bases). Germline CDR1 is LNHNV and CDR2 is YYDKDF (reference sequence). CDR3 length: 15 amino acids. V was clipped by 0 bases and J by 6 bases, with 11 bases between them.

This clone showed up just a few times. The V gene is TRBV6-5, the J gene TRBJ2-7; D possibly corresponds to TRBD1 (6 bases). The ends were cut back, 5 bases at V and 7 bases at J, with 21 bases in the middle. Germline-derived CDR1 and CDR2 are MNHEY and SVGAGI. The CDR3 consists of 15 residues. This CDR3 is CASSGSTGDPIEQYF. DNA for the CDR3: TGTGCCAGCAGTGGGTCGACAGGTGATCCGATTGAGCAGTACTTC.

The chain couples TRBV6-4 to TRBJ2-1; TRBD2 aligns across 8 bases. CDR1 is MRHNA, CDR2 SNTAGT, per germline. The CDR3 contains 15 residues. V lost 5 bases, J lost 5 bases, and 8 bases stayed unmatched. The CDR3 region is CASSPGGAAHNEQFF. The DNA of the CDR3 is TGTGCCAGCAGTCCCGGGGGGGCTGCCCACAATGAGCAGTTCTTC.

This clone was found once. The rearrangement uses TRBV6-4 and TRBJ2-3; 7 nucleotides line up with TRBD1. The CDR3 covers 15 residues. CDR1 is MRHNA and CDR2 is SNTAGT in the germline V gene. J lost 1 base, V lost 3 bases, and 4 bases had no gene match. This chain's CDR3 is CASSEEQGGTDTQYF. The CDR3 region has the DNA TGTGCCAGCAGTGAGGAGCAGGGGGGCACAGATACGCAGTATTTT.

This clone was seen a few times. The chain recombines TRBV4-2 with TRBJ2-3; D may be TRBD1 (6 bases). This CDR3 contains 12 residues. Germline CDR1 is LGHNA and CDR2 is YNFKEQ. V was cut by 8 bases and J by 6 bases, with 12 bases left in between. The CDR3 DNA reads as TGTGCCAGCGCCCCGACAGGCGATACGCAGTATTTT. As protein: CASAPTGDTQYF.

The chain carries TRBV27 and TRBJ2-7, with D possibly TRBD1 on 5 matching bases. CDR3 length: 14 residues. In germline, CDR1 is MNHEY, CDR2 SMNVEV (reference sequence). V was shortened by 2 bases and J by 1 base, with 9 bases between the two germline ends. The CDR3 sequence is CASSLVAGSYEQYF. The CDR3 nucleotides read TGTGCCAGCAGTTTAGTGGCAGGGTCCTACGAGCAGTACTTC.

The chain recombines TRBV7-2 with TRBJ2-7; 8 bases line up with TRBD1. The CDR3 covers 16 residues. Germline loops: CDR1 SGHTA, CDR2 FQGNSA. J lost 5 bases, V lost 1 base, and 10 bases had no gene match. The CDR3 region is CASSLVPQGAFNEQYF. In nucleotides, the CDR3 is TGTGCCAGCAGCTTAGTCCCCCAGGGGGCCTTTAACGAGCAGTACTTC.

The V call is TRBV11-2, the J call TRBJ2-5; possibly TRBD1 for D (6 bases). This CDR3 region has 14 residues. Germline V lookup: CDR1 SGHAT, CDR2 FQNNGV. The V and J ends lost 5 bases and 6 bases respectively, with 16 bases between them. The CDR3 DNA reads TGTGCCAGCAGCGTACTACAGGGAAGAAAGACCCAGTACTTC. Its translation: CASSVLQGRKTQYF. The full variable domain, its missing parts supplied by reference TRBV11-2 and TRBJ2-5, is EAGVAQSPRYKIIEKRQSVAFWCNPISGHATLYWYQQILGQGPKLLIQFQNNGVVDDSQLPKDRFSAERLKGVDSTLKIQPAKLEDSAVYLCASSVLQGRKTQYFGPGTRLLVL.

This clone was found once. The chain uses TRBV29-1 and TRBJ2-3; TRBD2 matches 13 bases. Germline trimming cut 6 bases from V and 5 bases from J; bases unmatched to any gene: 5. CDR1 is SQVTM and CDR2 is ANQGSEA in the germline V gene. This CDR3 has 14 residues. CDR3 in amino acids: CSVLLAGGIDTQYF. DNA for the CDR3: TGCAGCGTGCTACTAGCGGGAGGGATAGATACGCAGTATTTT.

The V call is TRBV19, the J call TRBJ1-1; 10 bases agree with TRBD1. Germline trimming cut 5 bases from V and 7 bases from J; bases unmatched to any gene: 13. CDR1 is LNHDA and CDR2 is SQIVND in the germline V gene (reference sequence). This CDR3 is 16 amino acids long. CDR3 bases: TGTGCCAGTAGTGGGACAGGGGTCGGGGGTCGTGATGAAGCTTTCTTT. It specifies CASSGTGVGGRDEAFF. The entire variable domain, with the rest obtained from reference TRBV19 and TRBJ1-1, is as follows: DGGITQSPKYLFRKEGQNVTLSCEQNLNHDAMYWYRQDPGQGLRLIYYSQIVNDFQKGDIAEGYSVSREKKESFPLTVTSAQKNPTAFYLCASSGTGVGGRDEAFFGQGTRLTVV.

V gene TRBV7-2 combines with J gene TRBJ2-3, with 9 positions matching TRBD2. V lost 0 bases to trimming and J lost 3 bases; unmatched junction nucleotides: 4. Looked up from germline, CDR1 is SGHTA and CDR2 is FQGNSA. There are 16 residues in the CDR3. The CDR3 DNA reads as TGTGCCAGCAGCTTAGCTAGCGGGGGCCGAACAGATACGCAGTATTTT. Its protein product is CASSLASGGRTDTQYF. Full variable domain (missing parts from reference TRBV7-2 and TRBJ2-3): GAGVSQSPSNKVTEKGKDVELRCDPISGHTALYWYRQSLGQGLEFLIYFQGNSAPDKSGLPSDRFSAERTGGSVSTLTIQRTQQEDSAVYLCASSLASGGRTDTQYFGPGTRLTVL.

The rearrangement uses TRBV30 and TRBJ2-2; 10 positions match TRBD2. Looked up from germline, CDR1 is GTSNPN and CDR2 is SVGIG (reference sequence). With 2 bases clipped from V and 7 bases from J, the junction kept 13 bases outside the gene matches. The CDR3 consists of 17 residues. Here the CDR3 reads CAWSMGLAGGKVGELFF. CDR3 nucleotide sequence: TGTGCCTGGAGTATGGGGTTAGCGGGGGGAAAGGTCGGGGAGCTGTTTTTT.

The V and J genes are TRBV27 and TRBJ2-2, with a possible D match to TRBD1 (6 bases). The CDR3 has 16 amino acids. The V and J ends lost 6 bases and 5 bases respectively, with 19 bases between them. CDR1 is MNHEY and CDR2 is SMNVEV in the germline V gene (reference sequence). This CDR3 reads CASSFWEGGLTGELFF. For the CDR3, the DNA is TGTGCCAGCAGCTTCTGGGAAGGGGGTCTTACCGGGGAGCTGTTTTTT.

The chain recombines TRBV6-1 with TRBJ1-2; 10 bases line up with TRBD1. V gave up 2 bases and J gave up 4 bases; unmatched junction bases: 7. The CDR3 covers 16 residues. Germline-derived CDR1 and CDR2 are MNHNS and SASEGT. CDR3 bases: TGTGCCAGCAGTGAACGGCCGGGACAGGGGTTCTATGGCTACACCTTC. The encoded protein is CASSERPGQGFYGYTF.

V gene TRBV19 combines with J gene TRBJ1-4; no firm D call. Germline loops: CDR1 LNHDA, CDR2 SQIVND (reference sequence). V was clipped by 7 bases and J by 0 bases, with 15 bases between them. CDR3 length: 16 amino acids. CDR3 sequence: CASTLIGDATNEKLFF. CDR3 coding DNA: TGTGCCAGTACCCTTATCGGGGATGCAACTAATGAAAAACTGTTTTTT.

This sequence joins TRBV10-1 and TRBJ2-2, with unresolved D. V dropped 2 bases and J dropped 0 bases, with 13 bases sitting between them. The germline V gene has CDR1 WNHNN and CDR2 SYGVQD (reference sequence). The CDR3 spans 17 residues. CDR3 DNA sequence: TGCGCCAGCAGTGAGCGGAGACTGAACGCGAACACCGGGGAGCTGTTTTTT. The encoded protein is CASSERRLNANTGELFF.

V is TRBV28 and J is TRBJ2-1; TRBD2 aligns across 11 bases. The V gene end was trimmed by 1 base and the J gene end by 9 bases; junction bases not matched to a gene: 11. The germline gives CDR1 MDHEN, CDR2 SYDVKM. The CDR3 consists of 17 residues. DNA for the CDR3: TGTGCCAGCAGTTTATTTCGTACGGGACTAGCGGATGCTGAGCAGTTCTTC. Translation: CASSLFRTGLADAEQFF.

V usage is TRBV4-1 and J usage is TRBJ2-2; 10 nucleotides agree with TRBD1. This CDR3 has 15 residues. Trimming at V came to 3 bases and at J to 8 bases, leaving 6 bases not matched to a gene. CDR1 and CDR2 from the germline V gene are MGHRA and YSYEKL. The CDR3 is CASSHTGTGAGELFF. CDR3 DNA sequence: TGCGCCAGCAGCCACACCGGGACAGGGGCAGGGGAGCTGTTTTTT.

The chain links TRBV19 to TRBJ1-1, with D tentatively TRBD1 (6 bases). V was clipped by 1 base and J by 4 bases, with 19 bases between them. The CDR3 extends over 17 amino acids. Germline V lookup: CDR1 LNHDA, CDR2 SQIVND (reference sequence). The CDR3 sequence is CASSIAHIQGTFTEAFF. CDR3 DNA sequence: TGTGCCAGTAGTATAGCCCATATACAGGGAACTTTCACTGAAGCTTTCTTT.

The chain has TRBV5-6 and TRBJ2-7; TRBD1 agrees at 7 bases. CDR1 and CDR2 from the germline V gene are SGHDT and YYEEEE. Trimming at V came to 2 bases and at J to 2 bases, leaving 7 bases not matched to a gene. This CDR3 is 15 amino acids long. CDR3 nucleotide sequence: TGTGCCAGCAGCTTTCGACAGGGTGGGGCCTACGAGCAGTACTTC. Encoded protein: CASSFRQGGAYEQYF.

The chain combines TRBV30 with TRBJ1-3; TRBD1 might be the D (5 bases). The CDR3 spans 11 residues. CDR1 is GTSNPN and CDR2 is SVGIG in the germline V gene (reference sequence). The V end lost 5 bases, the J end lost 3 bases, and 5 bases lay between the germline ends. CDR3 protein: CAWDSGNTIYF. For the CDR3, the DNA is TGTGCCTGGGACAGTGGAAACACCATATATTTT.

The chain employs TRBV10-3 and TRBJ2-5; no definite D call. The CDR3 spans 13 residues. Germline V gene data show CDR1 as ENHRY and CDR2 as SYGVKD. Deletions cut 4 bases from V and 2 bases from J, with 8 bases between. CDR3 residues: CAISGDTQETQYF. As DNA, the CDR3 is TGTGCCATCAGTGGAGACACACAAGAGACCCAGTACTTC.